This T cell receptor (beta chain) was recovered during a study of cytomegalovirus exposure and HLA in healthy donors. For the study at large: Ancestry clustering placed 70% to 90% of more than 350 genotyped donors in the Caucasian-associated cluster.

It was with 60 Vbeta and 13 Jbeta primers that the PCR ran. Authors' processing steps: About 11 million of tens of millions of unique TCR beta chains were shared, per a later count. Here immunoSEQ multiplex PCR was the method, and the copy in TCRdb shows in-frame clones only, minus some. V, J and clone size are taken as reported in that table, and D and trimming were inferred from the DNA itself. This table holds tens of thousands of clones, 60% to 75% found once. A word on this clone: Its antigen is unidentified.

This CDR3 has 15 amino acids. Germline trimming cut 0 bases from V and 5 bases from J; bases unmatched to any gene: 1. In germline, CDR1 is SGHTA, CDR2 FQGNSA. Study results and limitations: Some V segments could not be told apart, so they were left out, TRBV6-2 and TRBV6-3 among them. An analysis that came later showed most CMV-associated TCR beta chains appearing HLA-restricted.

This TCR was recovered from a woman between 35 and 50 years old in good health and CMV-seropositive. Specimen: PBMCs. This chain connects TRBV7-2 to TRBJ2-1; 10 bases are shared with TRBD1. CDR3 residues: CASSLAGQGHNEQFF. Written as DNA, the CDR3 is TGTGCCAGCAGCTTAGCGGGACAGGGGCACAATGAGCAGTTCTTC.